The 18 T cell receptor beta chains presented below share a single source sample, sequenced in a study of OX40 agonist ivuxolimab in advanced cancers. Assay used: immunoSEQ multiplex PCR; TCRdb lists only in-frame clones, some missing. In the table there are around 55,000 clones, 86% of which are singletons. The material sequenced was CD4+ or CD8+ T cells sorted from blood, taken in a trial of the OX40 agonist ivuxolimab. The origin of the receptors is an adult with an advanced solid tumor such as melanoma, head and neck, liver or kidney cancer.

This chain joins TRBV4-1 and TRBJ1-2, with D perhaps TRBD1 (5 bases). CDR1 is MGHRA and CDR2 is YSYEKL in the germline V gene. Trimming pared 4 bases from V and 4 bases from J, leaving 19 bases between. The CDR3 consists of 16 residues. This CDR3 is CASSLPVKHGAYGYTF. DNA for the CDR3: TGCGCCAGCAGCCTCCCTGTAAAACATGGGGCCTATGGCTACACCTTC.

The rearrangement joins TRBV7-9 to TRBJ1-1; D gene unclear. Germline loops: CDR1 SEHNR, CDR2 FQNEAQ (reference sequence). The CDR3 spans 13 residues. V was pared by 1 base and J by 5 bases, with 8 bases between. The CDR3 here is CASSLGPSTEAFF. As DNA, the CDR3 is TGTGCCAGCAGCTTAGGACCAAGTACTGAAGCTTTCTTT. Together with reference TRBV7-9 and TRBJ1-1, the CDR3 gives the full variable domain: DTGVSQNPRHKITKRGQNVTFRCDPISEHNRLYWYRQTLGQGPEFLTYFQNEAQLEKSRLLSDRFSAERPKGSFSTLEIQRTEQGDSAMYLCASSLGPSTEAFFGQGTRLTVV.

The count of this clone is one. This sequence joins TRBV9 and TRBJ2-1; 9 nucleotides line up with TRBD2. Germline-derived CDR1 and CDR2 are SGDLS and YYNGEE. The CDR3 has 16 amino acids. V shed 0 bases, J shed 5 bases, and the junction held 6 bases outside the gene matches. CDR3 sequence reads: CASSVVSGGSHNEQFF. The CDR3 coding sequence is TGTGCCAGCAGCGTAGTTAGCGGGGGAAGTCACAATGAGCAGTTCTTC.

This chain connects TRBV10-1 to TRBJ2-2, with a weak D call TRBD1 (5 bases). CDR1 is WNHNN, CDR2 SYGVQD, per germline (reference sequence). Trimming stripped 0 bases from V and 4 bases from J, with 6 bases between. The CDR3 runs to 14 residues. The CDR3 DNA is TGCGCCAGCAGTGAGTCGCAGGGCACCGGGGAGCTGTTTTTT. Its protein product is CASSESQGTGELFF.

This clone was counted between two and nine times. The chain has TRBV7-9 and TRBJ2-5; 7 nucleotides line up with TRBD1. V shed 5 bases, J shed 7 bases, and the junction held 13 bases outside the gene matches. The CDR3 is 15 residues long. The germline gives CDR1 SEHNR, CDR2 FQNEAQ (reference sequence). The CDR3 is CASSAGTEPRGTQYF. The DNA of the CDR3 is TGTGCCAGCAGCGCCGGGACAGAGCCTCGGGGGACCCAGTACTTC.

The chain combines TRBV6-1 with TRBJ1-1; D is uncertain. The CDR3 length is 8 residues. Germline values: CDR1 MNHNS, CDR2 SASEGT. Trimming removed 3 bases from V and 11 bases from J, with 1 base in between. This CDR3 is CASSDAFF. In nucleotides, the CDR3 is TGTGCCAGCAGTGATGCTTTCTTT.

The chain combines TRBV29-1 with TRBJ1-2, with D perhaps TRBD1 (5 bases). Germline loops: CDR1 SQVTM, CDR2 ANQGSEA. CDR3 length: 9 amino acids. Trimming took off 7 bases at V and 7 bases at J, with 7 bases between the two ends. CDR3: CSDRPGYTF. The CDR3, as DNA: TGCAGCGACAGGCCTGGCTACACCTTC.

This clone was detected only once. The chain carries TRBV19 and TRBJ1-5, with D uncertain. Germline V gene sequence: CDR1 LNHDA, CDR2 SQIVND (reference sequence). V shed 3 bases and J shed 4 bases, with 10 bases lying between them. The CDR3 extends over 14 amino acids. CDR3 sequence reads: CASSIRVMNQPQHF. The CDR3 DNA sequence: TGTGCCAGTAGTATTAGGGTAATGAATCAGCCCCAGCATTTT.

The CDR3 nucleotides are TGCGCCAGCAGTGGGATGACAGGGAACACTGAAGCTTTCTTT. It is translated as CASSGMTGNTEAFF. The chain links TRBV10-2 to TRBJ1-1, with D perhaps TRBD1 (6 bases). V was trimmed by 4 bases and J by 1 base, leaving 10 bases between them. Germline assignment: CDR1 WSHSY and CDR2 SAAADI. CDR3 length: 14 amino acids.

The chain carries TRBV7-9 and TRBJ2-7; 9 positions match TRBD1. The ends lost 1 base at V and 4 bases at J; junction bases unmatched: 5. The CDR3 sequence is 15 residues long. Germline-derived CDR1 and CDR2 are SEHNR and FQNEAQ (reference sequence). The CDR3, as DNA: TGTGCCAGCAGCTTAGGACCGACAGGGGGTTACGAGCAGTACTTC. Its protein product is CASSLGPTGGYEQYF.

This rearrangement joins TRBV29-1 to TRBJ1-1; a possible D gene is TRBD1 (5 bases). Germline V gives CDR1 SQVTM, CDR2 ANQGSEA. The CDR3 extends over 12 amino acids. With 7 bases removed from V and 4 bases from J, the gap between germline ends came to 13 bases. The CDR3 coding sequence is TGCAGCGCCGTCAGGGATTCCACTGAAGCTTTCTTT. This encodes CSAVRDSTEAFF. Based on the CDR3 plus reference TRBV29-1 and TRBJ1-1, the full variable domain is SAVISQKPSRDICQRGTSLTIQCQVDSQVTMMFWYRQQPGQSLTLIATANQGSEATYESGFVIDKFPISRPNLTFSTLTVSNMSPEDSSIYLCSAVRDSTEAFFGQGTRLTVV.

The chain links TRBV28 to TRBJ2-1, with 10 bases aligning to TRBD2. This CDR3 has 18 residues. V lost 4 bases, J lost 0 bases, and 9 bases stayed unmatched. CDR1 is MDHEN, CDR2 SYDVKM, per germline. This CDR3 is CASSSNSGGLSSYNEQFF. The DNA for the CDR3 is TGTGCCAGCAGTTCGAATAGCGGGGGGCTTAGCTCCTACAATGAGCAGTTCTTC.

This clone was detected only once. This rearrangement joins TRBV7-8 to TRBJ1-1, with 8 positions matching TRBD1. V shed 7 bases and J 2 bases; nucleotides not matched to a gene: 3. The CDR3 is 13 amino acids. The germline CDR1 and CDR2 sequences are SGHVS and FQNEAQ. CDR3 amino acids: CASTGGTNTEAFF. For the CDR3, the DNA is TGTGCCAGCACAGGGGGCACAAACACTGAAGCTTTCTTT.

This rearrangement joins TRBV27 to TRBJ1-1, with a tentative D call TRBD1 (5 bases). Between the trimmed V and J ends, which lost 2 bases and 2 bases, there was a span of 9 bases. From germline, CDR1 is MNHEY and CDR2 SMNVEV (reference sequence). This CDR3 spans 14 amino acids. In DNA, the CDR3 is TGTGCCAGCAGTTTAGCGGGGGGTAACACTGAAGCTTTCTTT. Its protein product is CASSLAGGNTEAFF.

This clone was seen just once. The chain uses TRBV10-3 and TRBJ1-1, with TRBD1 as a possible D gene (5 bases). The CDR3 sequence is 15 residues long. Germline CDR1 reads ENHRY; CDR2 reads SYGVKD. Trimming shortened V by 3 bases and J by 0 bases, and 11 bases separated the two germline ends. The CDR3 reads CAISDLGAMNTEAFF. CDR3 DNA: TGTGCCATCAGTGACCTAGGGGCAATGAACACTGAAGCTTTCTTT.

This rearrangement joins TRBV5-1 to TRBJ2-7, with D perhaps matching TRBD1 (5 bases). Trimming took off 0 bases at V and 1 base at J, with 5 bases between the two ends. The CDR3 spans 13 residues. CDR1 and CDR2 from the germline V gene are SGHRS and YFSETQ. The CDR3 reads CASSLDRSYEQYF. CDR3 in DNA: TGCGCCAGCAGCTTGGACAGGTCCTACGAGCAGTACTTC.

The V gene is TRBV27, the J gene TRBJ1-6; tentatively, D is TRBD1 (5 bases). V gave up 3 bases and J gave up 5 bases, with 11 bases separating them. The CDR3 contains 15 residues. The germline V gene has CDR1 MNHEY and CDR2 SMNVEV (reference sequence). The CDR3 sequence: CASSFGAANNSPLHF. CDR3 in DNA: TGTGCCAGCAGTTTTGGGGCCGCGAATAATTCACCCCTCCACTTT.

This clone was observed once. V is TRBV7-2 and J is TRBJ2-1; 7 bases match TRBD2. CDR3 length: 15 residues. Germline V lookup: CDR1 SGHTA, CDR2 FQGNSA. Trimming at V came to 3 bases and at J to 2 bases, leaving 4 bases not matched to a gene. CDR3: CASSFRGGAYNEQFF. CDR3 in DNA: TGTGCCAGCAGCTTCCGTGGGGGGGCCTACAATGAGCAGTTCTTC.